This T cell receptor beta chain was sequenced in a study of cytomegalovirus exposure and HLA in healthy donors. Study results and limitations: Researchers catalogued 164 TCR beta chains as cytomegalovirus-associated.

CDR1 is LGHNA and CDR2 is YNFKEQ in the germline V gene. The length of the CDR3 is 12 residues. Trimming left V 6 bases short and J 10 bases short, with 13 bases between. PCR used 60 Vbeta primers and 13 Jbeta primers. The repertoire was sequenced with immunoSEQ multiplex PCR; TCRdb's copy has only in-frame clones and lacks some. This table holds around 130,000 clones. Notes on this clone: As yet, its antigen is unknown.

This chain joins TRBV4-2 and TRBJ2-1, with D uncertain. Sequencing was done on a sample of PBMCs. The clonotype was recovered from a woman between 55 and 75 years old in good health and CMV-seronegative. CDR3 amino acids: CASRLRSEEQFF. DNA for the CDR3: TGTGCCAGCAGGCTTCGATCTGAGGAGCAGTTCTTC.